This TCR beta chain appears in the sequencing data of a study of blood T cell repertoires in COVID-19. Looked up from germline, CDR1 is SGHRS and CDR2 is YFSETQ. CDR3 length equals 13 residues. Trimming took off 2 bases at V and 1 base at J, with 4 bases between the two ends. Clones were read by immunoSEQ multiplex PCR, and TCRdb kept only the in-frame ones, dropping some. The sample holds roughly 120,000 clones, around 90% seen once. The rearrangement links TRBV5-1 to TRBJ1-5; D is unclear. The specimen was peripheral blood. The TCR originated in a human donor in a cohort sampled during active COVID-19. The CDR3 spells CASSFRSNQPQHF. The CDR3 nucleotides are TGCGCCAGCAGCTTTCGGAGCAATCAGCCCCAGCATTTT.